In this sample, the clone carrying this T cell receptor (beta chain) turned up many times. No antigen is known for it. This record comes from a study of response to subunit inactivated influenza vaccine. General study points: Few additional T cells are recruited per seasonal influenza vaccination, authors suggested.

The germline gives CDR1 LGHNA, CDR2 YSLEER. This CDR3 region has 17 residues. V lost 3 bases and J lost 0, with 18 bases in between. Using its own MiXCR run on the RT-PCR reads, TCRdb lists one record per CDR3 protein. This sample carries about half a million distinct CDR3 sequences, under 9% of them seen once, and the ten largest clones take roughly 13%. Sequencing was performed on PBMCs from blood, taken less than 25 months after vaccination. The receptor comes from a man between 50 and 69 years old who received an inactivated influenza vaccine. The V call is TRBV4-3, the J call TRBJ2-7; perhaps TRBD1 as D (6 bases). The CDR3, as DNA: TGCGCCAGCAGCCAGAACGTAGGGGGAGAGGTCTCCTACGAGCAGTACTTC. As protein: CASSQNVGGEVSYEQYF.